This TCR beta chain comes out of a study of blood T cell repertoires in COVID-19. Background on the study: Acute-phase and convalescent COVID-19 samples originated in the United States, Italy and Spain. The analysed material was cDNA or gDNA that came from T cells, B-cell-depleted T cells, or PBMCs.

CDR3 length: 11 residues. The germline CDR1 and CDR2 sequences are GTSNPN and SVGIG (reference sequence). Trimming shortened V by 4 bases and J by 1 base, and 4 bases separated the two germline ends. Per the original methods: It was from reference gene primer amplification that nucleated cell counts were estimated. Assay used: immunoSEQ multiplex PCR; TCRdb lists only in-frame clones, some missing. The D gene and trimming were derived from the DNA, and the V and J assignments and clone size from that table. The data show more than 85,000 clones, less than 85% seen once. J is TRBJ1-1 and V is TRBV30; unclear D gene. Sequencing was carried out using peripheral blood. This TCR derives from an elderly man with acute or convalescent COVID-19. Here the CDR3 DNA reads TGTGCCTGGACAAAGAACACTGAAGCTTTCTTT. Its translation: CAWTKNTEAFF.